Given below is one T cell receptor (beta chain) in context. This sample is part of a study of T cell changes during pregnancy in multiple sclerosis. The CDR3 runs to 20 residues. The protocol was immunoSEQ multiplex PCR, while the TCRdb copy is restricted to in-frame clones and leaves out a portion. The repertoire holds about 56,000 clones, with around nine tenths as singletons. The sample consisted of peripheral blood, taken in the first trimester of pregnancy. The TCR comes from a female donor in good health, enrolled as a control in a pregnancy study. This chain uses TRBV21-1 with TRBJ1-1. TRBV21-1 counts as a pseudogene. Written as DNA, the CDR3 is TGTGCCAGCAGCAAAGTGCTTGGGAGGGGGAAGGAATTCGGAAACACTGAAGCTTTCTTT. It translates to CASSKVLGRGKEFGNTEAFF.